This TCR beta chain originates from a study of T cells after yellow fever vaccination. In this sample, this clonotype turned up once. Its specificity is not known. One end of the junction does not line up with germline, which may come from a read error. Notes on the study in general: Clones that expanded after primary vaccination mostly reappeared after the booster (nearly 98% CD4, 88% CD8). Weaker overall was a secondary response that nonetheless peaked faster, on day 5 versus 15.

From the 5' RACE reads, TCRdb called clonotypes with MiXCR, one entry per CDR3 protein. Of about 630,000 distinct CDR3 sequences listed, roughly an eighth were seen once; the top ten hold 15%. This TCR derives from a man between 25 and 39 years old who received the YFV17D yellow fever vaccine. The starting material was PBMCs, obtained on the day of the yellow fever booster vaccination.

CDR3 in DNA: TGTGCCAGCAGCATTCGGACTAGCGGGGCCTACGAGCGGTACTTC. It specifies CASSIRTSGAYERYF. The rearrangement uses TRBV11-2 and TRBJ2-7, with 12 nucleotides matching TRBD2. CDR3 length: 15 residues. Germline V gene sequence: CDR1 SGHAT, CDR2 FQNNGV.